This T cell receptor (beta chain) comes out of a study of long-term antiretroviral therapy in people with HIV. Notes on the study in general: ART adherence, viral resistance and therapy changes went unrecorded. Dominant in the repertoire at all time points were clones expanded before ART. In the period from about 2004 to 2017, blood was collected, possibly under older ART regimens.

On this clone: Its antigen is as yet unknown.

The CDR3 runs to 13 residues. The germline CDR1 and CDR2 sequences are SNHLY and FYNNEI. V lost 5 bases, J lost 9 bases, and 15 bases lay in between. Running of the v3.0 immunoSEQ assay took place at survey level. Sequencing of each sample targeted roughly 35,000-55,000 T-cell genomes. This table comes from immunoSEQ multiplex PCR, and its TCRdb copy is limited to in-frame clones, with some not included. The repertoire includes 30,000 to 40,000 clones, approximately 84% of them detected once, and 8% to 10% sits in the top ten. Material: unsorted PBMCs, obtained 3.1 years after starting antiretroviral therapy. The V and J genes are TRBV2 and TRBJ2-3; either TRBD1 or TRBD2 may supply D (5 bases each). The clonotype originates from a woman in her fifties or sixties with HIV. DNA for the CDR3: TGTGCCAGCAGTCAGGACGGGGCAGGGACGCAGTATTTT. Translating it yields CASSQDGAGTQYF.